One T cell receptor beta chain is described in this entry. This CDR3 has 14 residues. Deletions cut 1 base from V and 0 bases from J, with 6 bases between. Germline CDR1 reads LGHDT; CDR2 reads YNNKEL (reference sequence). This sample was included in a study of blood T cell repertoires in COVID-19. Study background: Sources were T cells, B-cell-depleted T cells, or PBMCs; the material itself was cDNA or gDNA.

Original data processing: Researchers report that nucleated cell counts were estimated from reference gene primer amplification. Method: immunoSEQ multiplex PCR; TCRdb's copy keeps in-frame clones and lacks some. V, J and clone size reflect that table, while D and trimming were determined from the DNA. The sample includes some 120,000 clones, roughly 83% of them seen just once. This receptor was obtained from a young man with acute or convalescent COVID-19. This chain connects TRBV3-1 (or the pseudogene TRBV3-2) to TRBJ1-1; D is ambiguous. Material for sequencing was peripheral blood. Written as DNA, the CDR3 is TGTGCCAGCAGCCAAGCAGGAATGAACACTGAAGCTTTCTTT. Encoded protein: CASSQAGMNTEAFF.